One sample yielded the 15 T cell receptor beta chains listed below, sequenced in a study of cytomegalovirus exposure and HLA in healthy donors. Researchers ran the PCR with 60 Vbeta and 13 Jbeta primers. The repertoire was sequenced with immunoSEQ multiplex PCR; TCRdb's copy has only in-frame clones and lacks some. This table has over 120,000 clones, around 82% appearing once. Sequencing was carried out using PBMCs. The receptors stem from a woman aged 18-29 years in good health and CMV-seropositive.

In this sample, this clone turned up a few times. The chain uses TRBV5-1 and TRBJ2-7, with TRBD2 identical over 10 bases. J lost 0 bases, V lost 4 bases, and 7 bases had no gene match. This CDR3 is 16 amino acids long. The germline CDR1 and CDR2 sequences are SGHRS and YFSETQ. This CDR3 is CASSPGTSVPSYEQYF. CDR3 nucleotide sequence: TGCGCCAGCAGCCCCGGGACTAGCGTCCCCTCCTACGAGCAGTACTTC.

J is TRBJ2-7 and V is TRBV5-1, with 9 bases lining up with TRBD1. The J segment lost 3 bases and the V segment lost 0 bases, leaving 10 bases of the junction unmatched. Germline-derived CDR1 and CDR2 are SGHRS and YFSETQ. There are 17 residues in the CDR3. CDR3 protein: CASSLGTGTGIIYEQYF. The DNA for the CDR3 is TGCGCCAGCAGCTTGGGCACCGGGACAGGGATAATCTACGAGCAGTACTTC.

CDR3 protein: CASTGTSGPLSRTGELFF. In DNA form, the CDR3 reads TGCGCCAGCACGGGGACTAGCGGGCCCCTAAGTAGAACCGGGGAGCTGTTTTTT. The V and J genes are TRBV5-1 and TRBJ2-2; 12 nucleotides agree with TRBD2. Germline V gives CDR1 SGHRS, CDR2 YFSETQ. CDR3 size: 18 residues. The V segment lost 6 bases and the J segment 5 bases; nucleotides outside the gene matches: 14.

This sequence joins TRBV5-1 and TRBJ1-2; D gene uncertain. The V gene lost 3 bases and the J gene lost 0 bases, with 15 bases spanning the gap. The V gene's germline CDR1 is SGHRS and CDR2 YFSETQ. The CDR3 has 16 amino acids. CDR3 DNA sequence: TGCGCCAGCAGCTCCGGCCTCGCGGATGCTAACTATGGCTACACCTTC. This gives the protein CASSSGLADANYGYTF.

V gene TRBV19 combines with J gene TRBJ1-5; 7 nucleotides agree with TRBD1. The CDR3 loop spans 15 amino acids. V lost 4 bases, J lost 6 bases, and 9 bases stayed unmatched. Germline V gene lookup returns CDR1 LNHDA and CDR2 SQIVND (reference sequence). Written as DNA, the CDR3 is TGTGCCAGTAGTAGGTGGGACAGCGCCCTTCAGCCCCAGCATTTT. This sequence encodes CASSRWDSALQPQHF.

This chain uses TRBV30 with TRBJ1-1, with 7 nucleotides matching TRBD1. J gave up 2 bases and V 5 bases, and 8 bases lay outside the gene matches. The CDR3 is 14 amino acids. CDR1 is GTSNPN, CDR2 SVGIG, per germline (reference sequence). The CDR3 DNA follows: TGTGCCTGGGACTTACAGGGGTTCAACACTGAAGCTTTCTTT. This codes for CAWDLQGFNTEAFF.

The chain recombines TRBV30 with TRBJ1-1; no clear D. V was trimmed by 4 bases and J by 5 bases, leaving 14 bases between them. The CDR3 runs 13 residues. In germline, CDR1 is GTSNPN, CDR2 SVGIG (reference sequence). The chain's CDR3 is CAWIAGKGTEAFF. The CDR3 DNA reads as TGTGCCTGGATAGCGGGCAAGGGAACTGAAGCTTTCTTT.

The chain couples TRBV27 to TRBJ1-6; TRBD1 might be the D (6 bases). With 6 bases removed from V and 8 bases from J, the gap between germline ends came to 14 bases. Germline V gene data show CDR1 as MNHEY and CDR2 as SMNVEV (reference sequence). CDR3 size: 14 residues. The CDR3 region is CASRAWTADSPLHF. The DNA for the CDR3 is TGTGCCAGCAGGGCCTGGACAGCTGATTCACCCCTCCACTTT.

The rearrangement uses TRBV6-5 and TRBJ2-7; D gene ambiguous. The germline gives CDR1 MNHEY, CDR2 SVGAGI. The CDR3 has 12 residues. The V and J ends lost 7 bases and 2 bases respectively, with 9 bases between them. CDR3 protein: CASMSTTYEQYF. Written as DNA, the CDR3 is TGTGCCAGCATGAGTACTACCTACGAGCAGTACTTC.

This clone was seen a single time. The chain combines TRBV7-2 with TRBJ1-2; 8 nucleotides line up with TRBD1. Trimming cost V 5 bases and J 7 bases; bases outside gene matches: 18. CDR3 length: 17 amino acids. Germline V gives CDR1 SGHTA, CDR2 FQGNSA. The DNA of the CDR3 is TGTGCCAGCAGCCTCATAGTAGGGACAGGTTTAAGTGGTGGCTACACCTTC. It is translated as CASSLIVGTGLSGGYTF.

This clone has more than one count but fewer than ten. V usage is TRBV6-1 and J usage is TRBJ2-7, with a possible D match to TRBD1 (6 bases). The CDR3 runs to 16 residues. Trimming shortened V by 1 base and J by 0 bases, and 13 bases separated the two germline ends. Germline values: CDR1 MNHNS, CDR2 SASEGT. The CDR3 nucleotides are TGTGCCAGCAGTGAAGGGTTGTCAGGGGTCTCCTACGAGCAGTACTTC. Its translation: CASSEGLSGVSYEQYF.

This chain uses TRBV23-1 with TRBJ2-5, with TRBD2 as a possible D gene (6 bases). TRBV23-1 is recorded as an ORF, its role being uncertain. This CDR3 spans 18 amino acids. V lost 0 bases and J 1 base, leaving 18 bases between the germline ends. CDR3 coding DNA: TGCGCCAGCAGTCAATCCGGGGGTATGCCTACCAGCCAAGAGACCCAGTACTTC. Translating it yields CASSQSGGMPTSQETQYF.

The gene calls are TRBV19 and TRBJ1-2; possible D gene TRBD1, 5 bases. V shed 0 bases and J shed 2 bases, with 10 bases lying between them. Germline loops: CDR1 LNHDA, CDR2 SQIVND (reference sequence). This CDR3 region has 15 residues. CDR3 nucleotides: TGTGCCAGTAGTATAGAAGGAAGACAGAACTATGGCTACACCTTC. Translation: CASSIEGRQNYGYTF.

V gene TRBV4-3 combines with J gene TRBJ2-3; D is possibly TRBD2 (5 bases). CDR1 is LGHNA, CDR2 YSLEER, per germline. V was clipped by 4 bases and J by 1 base, with 18 bases between them. There are 17 residues in the CDR3. The CDR3 spells CASSRGFSPSGTDTQYF. The CDR3 coding sequence is TGCGCCAGCAGCCGAGGGTTCTCTCCTTCGGGCACAGATACGCAGTATTTT.

V gene TRBV7-9 combines with J gene TRBJ2-7; TRBD1 matches 7 bases. After removal of 1 base from V and 1 base from J, the junction contained 4 bases not matched to a gene. Germline loops: CDR1 SEHNR, CDR2 FQNEAQ (reference sequence). CDR3 length equals 15 residues. CDR3 DNA: TGTGCCAGCAGCTTAGTGGGGGACAGTTCCTACGAGCAGTACTTC. It encodes CASSLVGDSSYEQYF.